The next 25 T cell receptor beta chains were all read from a single sample in a study of radiation and T cells in renal cell carcinoma. Here immunoSEQ multiplex PCR was the method, and the copy in TCRdb shows in-frame clones only, minus some. The sample lists about 170,000 clones; 88% were seen once. Time point: blood 4 weeks post-SBRT, at nephrectomy. As for treatment: 15 Gy SBRT to primary tumor, nephrectomy 4 weeks later. The sequences come from blood, collected from a patient whose treatment included radiotherapy and nephrectomy. The receptors derive from a woman between 50 and 59 years old with renal cell carcinoma.

The CDR3 DNA is TGTGCCAGTAGTATTCATGGGTGGCAGCAGAACACTGAAGCTTTCTTT. As protein: CASSIHGWQQNTEAFF. The chain links TRBV19 to TRBJ1-1; D remains unclear. With 3 bases removed from V and 1 base from J, the gap between germline ends came to 15 bases. Germline CDR1 is LNHDA and CDR2 is SQIVND (reference sequence). This CDR3 has 16 residues.

V is TRBV10-2 and J is TRBJ1-1; tentative D call: TRBD1 (6 bases). Germline CDR1 WSHSY, CDR2 SAAADI. V was pared by 3 bases and J by 0 bases, with 11 bases between. The CDR3 covers 15 residues. The CDR3 DNA sequence: TGCGCCAGCAGTGACAGGGGAAGGGTGAACACTGAAGCTTTCTTT. It yields the protein CASSDRGRVNTEAFF.

The V call is TRBV15, the J call TRBJ2-4, with TRBD1 identical over 9 bases. The V segment lost 6 bases and the J segment 8 bases; nucleotides outside the gene matches: 11. There are 15 residues in the CDR3. Germline-derived CDR1 and CDR2 are LNHNV and YYDKDF (reference sequence). The CDR3 region is CATSQGGQGKDIQYF. In nucleotides, the CDR3 is TGTGCCACCAGTCAAGGAGGACAGGGGAAAGACATTCAGTACTTC.

This clone was recorded once. The V call is TRBV6-1, the J call TRBJ2-7; D uncertain. The CDR3 is 17 amino acids. The V end lost 2 bases, the J end lost 3 bases, and 20 bases lay between the germline ends. Germline V gene lookup returns CDR1 MNHNS and CDR2 SASEGT. The CDR3 spells CASSENRMGNRNYEQYF. The CDR3 DNA reads TGTGCCAGCAGTGAAAATCGGATGGGTAACCGAAACTACGAGCAGTACTTC.

The chain couples TRBV5-1 to TRBJ1-2; 8 bases are a match to TRBD1. The V gene's germline CDR1 is SGHRS and CDR2 YFSETQ. This CDR3 is 16 amino acids long. The V gene end was trimmed by 0 bases and the J gene end by 6 bases; junction bases not matched to a gene: 10. The CDR3: CASSLGPTRTGNGYTF. DNA for the CDR3: TGCGCCAGCAGCTTGGGACCTACTCGGACAGGGAATGGCTACACCTTC.

The gene calls are TRBV19 and TRBJ2-2; possible D gene TRBD1, 6 bases. V gave up 9 bases and J gave up 0 bases, with 11 bases separating them. The germline V gene encodes CDR1 LNHDA and CDR2 SQIVND (reference sequence). This CDR3 is 14 amino acids long. The CDR3, as DNA: TGTGCCAGCCTCGACAGGACGAACACCGGGGAGCTGTTTTTT. Residues: CASLDRTNTGELFF.

The chain couples TRBV6-5 to TRBJ2-7; perhaps TRBD1 as D (6 bases). The germline gives CDR1 MNHEY, CDR2 SVGAGI. The CDR3 totals 16 residues. V was pared by 3 bases and J by 3 bases, with 18 bases between. The CDR3 loop is CASSYSDSLPFYEQYF. CDR3 DNA sequence: TGTGCCAGCAGTTATTCGGACAGTCTACCTTTCTACGAGCAGTACTTC.

This clone was seen a handful of times. The chain employs TRBV7-9 and TRBJ1-3, with D hard to call. CDR1 is SEHNR, CDR2 FQNEAQ, per germline (reference sequence). Trimming pared 3 bases from V and 0 bases from J, leaving 9 bases between. The CDR3 sequence is 15 residues long. For the CDR3, the DNA is TGTGCCAGCAGCTTGTGGCAGCTCTCTGGAAACACCATATATTTT. It codes for CASSLWQLSGNTIYF. Complete variable domain (other parts from reference TRBV7-9 and TRBJ1-3): DTGVSQNPRHKITKRGQNVTFRCDPISEHNRLYWYRQTLGQGPEFLTYFQNEAQLEKSRLLSDRFSAERPKGSFSTLEIQRTEQGDSAMYLCASSLWQLSGNTIYFGEGSWLTVV.

The J gene is TRBJ2-4, the V gene TRBV5-1; TRBD2 is a possible D gene (5 bases). Germline CDR1 is SGHRS and CDR2 is YFSETQ. The CDR3 runs to 14 residues. The V end was cut by 4 bases, the J end by 8 bases, with 16 bases between. The CDR3 reads CASSPNSAGDIQYF. The CDR3 DNA follows: TGCGCCAGCAGCCCCAATAGCGCCGGGGACATTCAGTACTTC.

The V and J genes are TRBV6-1 and TRBJ2-1; 7 positions agree with TRBD1. Unmatched junction bases numbered 3, after V lost 2 bases and J lost 5 bases. This CDR3 has 14 residues. The germline gives CDR1 MNHNS, CDR2 SASEGT. The CDR3 DNA is TGTGCCAGCAGTGAAATAGGGACAGACAATGAGCAGTTCTTC. Translation: CASSEIGTDNEQFF.

The J gene is TRBJ1-1, the V gene TRBV18, with 7 positions matching TRBD1. With V trimmed by 0 bases and J by 5 bases, 12 bases remained unmatched. Germline values: CDR1 KGHSH, CDR2 LQKENI. The CDR3 totals 17 residues. CDR3 region: CASSPPRSDRVFTEAFF. Here the CDR3 DNA reads TGTGCCAGCTCACCACCTAGATCCGACAGGGTATTTACTGAAGCTTTCTTT.

In its sample, this clone was seen a few times. The chain is built from TRBV2 and TRBJ1-6, with 7 bases fitting TRBD1. From germline, CDR1 is SNHLY and CDR2 FYNNEI. V was clipped by 6 bases and J by 7 bases; unmatched bases: 9. This CDR3 has 15 residues. Here the CDR3 DNA reads TGTGCCAGCAGACACCAGGGGGGATACAATTCACCCCTCCACTTT. It encodes CASRHQGGYNSPLHF.

This chain joins TRBV6-5 and TRBJ1-2; 8 nucleotides line up with TRBD1. This CDR3 region has 14 residues. From germline, CDR1 is MNHEY and CDR2 SVGAGI. The V segment lost 7 bases and the J segment 2 bases; nucleotides outside the gene matches: 6. The CDR3 DNA is TGTGCCAGCACCCCGGACAGGGCGAACTATGGCTACACCTTC. It yields the protein CASTPDRANYGYTF.

The J gene is TRBJ2-5, the V gene TRBV19; 7 nucleotides line up with TRBD2. CDR1 and CDR2 from the germline V gene are LNHDA and SQIVND (reference sequence). J lost 5 bases, V lost 5 bases, and 8 bases had no gene match. The CDR3 runs 14 residues. CDR3 protein: CASSLGLDGETQYF. The CDR3 DNA follows: TGTGCCAGTAGTTTAGGACTAGATGGGGAGACCCAGTACTTC. The full variable domain, in which reference TRBV19 and TRBJ2-5 provide the parts outside the CDR3, is DGGITQSPKYLFRKEGQNVTLSCEQNLNHDAMYWYRQDPGQGLRLIYYSQIVNDFQKGDIAEGYSVSREKKESFPLTVTSAQKNPTAFYLCASSLGLDGETQYFGPGTRLLVL.

The chain links TRBV6-5 to TRBJ1-2; 7 bases line up with TRBD1. CDR1 is MNHEY and CDR2 is SVGAGI in the germline V gene. The trim removed 6 bases at V and 3 bases at J, leaving 10 bases unmatched. This CDR3 has 15 residues. The CDR3 DNA reads as TGTGCCAGCAGGGATACAGGGGTTCATGACTATGGCTACACCTTC. As protein: CASRDTGVHDYGYTF.

This chain links TRBV9 with TRBJ2-3, with D possibly being TRBD1 (5 bases). The CDR3 is 15 amino acids. CDR1 is SGDLS and CDR2 is YYNGEE in the germline V gene. V was shortened by 0 bases and J by 6 bases, with 14 bases between the two germline ends. The CDR3 nucleotides are TGTGCCAGCAGCGTAGGGATAGGCAGGGTGGATACGCAGTATTTT. Its protein product is CASSVGIGRVDTQYF.

This chain connects TRBV6-5 to TRBJ1-2, with D perhaps TRBD1 (5 bases). Germline V gives CDR1 MNHEY, CDR2 SVGAGI. V lost 7 bases to trimming and J lost 2 bases, with 17 bases between them. CDR3 length: 15 amino acids. The CDR3 here is CASTKSQGQNYGYTF. CDR3 DNA: TGTGCCAGCACCAAAAGCCAGGGTCAAAACTATGGCTACACCTTC.

V usage is TRBV29-1 and J usage is TRBJ2-7; 9 bases map to TRBD1. Germline V gene sequence: CDR1 SQVTM, CDR2 ANQGSEA. The CDR3 is made up of 12 amino acids. J lost 6 bases, V lost 6 bases, and 6 bases had no gene match. In DNA form, the CDR3 reads TGCAGCGTGGGGGACAGGGAGGCCGAGCAGTACTTC. It is translated as CSVGDREAEQYF.

This chain joins TRBV6-5 and TRBJ1-1, with D unresolved. Germline-derived CDR1 and CDR2 are MNHEY and SVGAGI. V gave up 8 bases and J gave up 0 bases, with 10 bases separating them. This CDR3 has 13 residues. The CDR3 protein is CASVGRMNTEAFF. Here the CDR3 DNA reads TGTGCCAGCGTAGGGCGAATGAACACTGAAGCTTTCTTT.

This clone has a single count. The CDR3 reads CASSYLGDREENTIYF. The CDR3 DNA sequence: TGTGCCAGCAGTTACTTGGGGGACAGGGAGGAAAACACCATATATTTT. The genes are TRBV6-6 and TRBJ1-3, with TRBD1 identical over 9 bases. Germline V gene lookup returns CDR1 MNHNY and CDR2 SVGAGI (reference sequence). Losses at the gene ends were 1 base for V and 6 bases for J; bases not matched to a gene: 7. The CDR3 loop spans 16 amino acids.

The gene calls are TRBV5-4 and TRBJ1-2; TRBD1 is a possible D gene (5 bases). The CDR3 consists of 15 residues. Per germline, CDR1 SGHNT and CDR2 YYREEE (reference sequence). Trimming removed 4 bases from V and 2 bases from J, with 15 bases in between. CDR3 bases: TGTGCCAGCAGCCCCGCGGGGAGGGGAAACTATGGCTACACCTTC. The encoded protein is CASSPAGRGNYGYTF. The whole variable domain, filled in from reference TRBV5-4 and TRBJ1-2, reads ETGVTQSPTHLIKTRGQQVTLRCSSQSGHNTVSWYQQALGQGPQFIFQYYREEENGRGNFPPRFSGLQFPNYSSELNVNALELDDSALYLCASSPAGRGNYGYTFGSGTRLTVV.

The chain is built from TRBV15 and TRBJ2-5; the match to TRBD2 covers 8 bases. This CDR3 comprises 14 residues. V lost 1 base, J lost 5 bases, and 3 bases stayed unmatched. Germline assignment: CDR1 LNHNV and CDR2 YYDKDF (reference sequence). CDR3 residues: CATSRGLASETQYF. CDR3 sequence (DNA): TGTGCCACCAGCAGAGGACTAGCGAGCGAGACCCAGTACTTC.

The V gene is TRBV6-1, the J gene TRBJ1-1, with unresolved D. This CDR3 contains 12 residues. V was trimmed by 5 bases and J by 6 bases, leaving 10 bases between them. Looked up from germline, CDR1 is MNHNS and CDR2 is SASEGT. CDR3 residues: CASSQFFAEAFF. The CDR3 DNA reads TGTGCCAGCAGTCAATTTTTTGCTGAAGCTTTCTTT.

This chain connects TRBV7-6 to TRBJ2-5; D is tentatively TRBD1 or TRBD2 (5 bases each). Germline CDR1 SGHVS, CDR2 FNYEAQ. V was shortened by 5 bases and J by 3 bases, with 16 bases between the two germline ends. The CDR3 totals 15 residues. The CDR3 reads CASSGRGPWEETQYF. In DNA, the CDR3 is TGTGCCAGCAGCGGCCGGGGCCCCTGGGAAGAGACCCAGTACTTC. Looking up the rest from reference TRBV7-6 and TRBJ2-5 gives the full variable domain: GAGVSQSPRYKVTKRGQDVALRCDPISGHVSLYWYRQALGQGPEFLTYFNYEAQQDKSGLPNDRFSAERPEGSISTLTIQRTEQRDSAMYRCASSGRGPWEETQYFGPGTRLLVL.

V usage is TRBV6-1 and J usage is TRBJ1-2; no firm D call. The CDR3 is 14 residues long. Trimming stripped 0 bases from V and 2 bases from J, with 7 bases between. Germline lookup yields CDR1 MNHNS and CDR2 SASEGT. This chain's CDR3 is CASSEAGSNYGYTF. CDR3 coding DNA: TGTGCCAGCAGTGAAGCGGGCAGCAACTATGGCTACACCTTC.